This passage covers 20 T cell receptor beta chains from one sample sequenced in a study of shared clonotypes between healthy human individuals. Produced via immunoSEQ multiplex PCR; TCRdb's table is partial and in-frame only. The sample has roughly 2,000,000 clones; roughly 93% are singletons. CD45RO-negative cells were positively selected for CCR7, leaving out terminally differentiated effector memory CD45RA+ cells. The specimen was naive CD8+ T cells from PBMCs. The receptor set was obtained from a man aged 18 to 35 in good health. Some clones in this sample may be carry-over from other donors' samples.

The chain links TRBV6-1 to TRBJ2-3; tentatively, D is TRBD2 (6 bases). Germline lookup yields CDR1 MNHNS and CDR2 SASEGT. The CDR3 is made up of 12 amino acids. V was cut by 10 bases and J by 2 bases, with 10 bases left in between. The CDR3 nucleotides read TGTGCCACCCTAGCGACCACAGATACGCAGTATTTT. This gives the protein CATLATTDTQYF.

This chain uses TRBV13 with TRBJ2-7; TRBD2 might be the D (6 bases). The V end was cut by 0 bases, the J end by 2 bases, with 11 bases between. CDR1 and CDR2 (germline): PRHDT, FYEKMQ (reference sequence). The CDR3 extends over 15 amino acids. The CDR3 bases are TGTGCCAGCAGCTTAGGCGGGAGAGGACCCTACGAGCAGTACTTC. Protein: CASSLGGRGPYEQYF.

This clone was counted only a few times. Other DNA sequences from this sample encode an identical CDR3 as well. This chain links TRBV19 with TRBJ1-1; no clear D gene. CDR1 is LNHDA and CDR2 is SQIVND in the germline V gene (reference sequence). The ends were cut back, 3 bases at V and 1 base at J, with 6 bases in the middle. The CDR3 is 13 amino acids. The chain's CDR3 is CASSIIENTEAFF. Here the CDR3 DNA reads TGTGCCAGTAGTATTATCGAGAACACTGAAGCTTTCTTT.

The chain employs TRBV7-9 and TRBJ2-7, with 7 bases matching TRBD1. Germline trimming cut 4 bases from V and 2 bases from J; bases unmatched to any gene: 8. The CDR3 is 15 residues long. CDR1 is SEHNR and CDR2 is FQNEAQ in the germline V gene (reference sequence). In nucleotides, the CDR3 is TGTGCCAGCAGCTCATCTAAGACAGGGACCTACGAGCAGTACTTC. Amino acids: CASSSSKTGTYEQYF.

The chain links TRBV7-9 to TRBJ2-3; perhaps TRBD2 as D (5 bases). Germline-derived CDR1 and CDR2 are SEHNR and FQNEAQ (reference sequence). The CDR3 is 13 residues long. Trimming shortened V by 5 bases and J by 5 bases, and 11 bases separated the two germline ends. The CDR3 DNA reads TGTGCCAGCAGCCCCGGGGAGCGAGATACGCAGTATTTT. It codes for CASSPGERDTQYF.

This chain uses TRBV4-3 with TRBJ2-7; perhaps D is TRBD1 or TRBD2 (6 bases each). Germline V gene data show CDR1 as LGHNA and CDR2 as YSLEER. The CDR3 length is 20 residues. Trimming took off 1 base at V and 3 bases at J, with 28 bases between the two ends. CDR3 DNA sequence: TGCGCCAGCAGCCAAGTCCTCGTTGGGGGCGGGAATGCAGACAACTACGAGCAGTACTTC. It encodes CASSQVLVGGGNADNYEQYF.

V and J are TRBV29-1 and TRBJ2-1, with D perhaps matching TRBD1 or TRBD2 (6 bases each). V dropped 6 bases and J dropped 2 bases, with 14 bases sitting between them. This CDR3 is built from 14 residues. CDR1 is SQVTM, CDR2 ANQGSEA, per germline. CDR3: CSVGGSRTYNEQFF. CDR3 bases: TGCAGCGTAGGGGGGTCTCGCACCTACAATGAGCAGTTCTTC.

The J gene is TRBJ2-3, the V gene TRBV28, with a weak D call TRBD1 (5 bases). Germline V gives CDR1 MDHEN, CDR2 SYDVKM. The CDR3 has 14 residues. The V gene lost 3 bases and the J gene lost 1 base, with 8 bases spanning the gap. The CDR3 nucleotides are TGTGCCAGCAGTTTGGACACTGGCACAGATACGCAGTATTTT. Translated, it gives CASSLDTGTDTQYF.

This sequence joins TRBV6-4 and TRBJ2-1; D is unclear. The germline V and J ends were trimmed by 0 bases and 7 bases, with 7 bases remaining between them. Germline CDR1 MRHNA, CDR2 SNTAGT. CDR3 length: 13 amino acids. The CDR3 region is CASSDSKENEQFF. CDR3 DNA: TGTGCCAGCAGTGACTCGAAGGAAAATGAGCAGTTCTTC.

This sequence joins TRBV6-1 and TRBJ2-1; D may be TRBD2 (5 bases). The CDR3 has 13 amino acids. Per germline, CDR1 MNHNS and CDR2 SASEGT. The ends were cut back, 6 bases at V and 8 bases at J, with 14 bases in the middle. CDR3 residues: CASRPKLDHEQFF. The CDR3 nucleotides read TGTGCCAGCAGACCAAAACTAGACCATGAGCAGTTCTTC.

The rearrangement uses TRBV7-9 and TRBJ2-7; D may be TRBD1 or TRBD2 (5 bases each). From germline, CDR1 is SEHNR and CDR2 FQNEAQ (reference sequence). V was trimmed by 5 bases and J by 4 bases, leaving 15 bases between them. The CDR3 runs 14 residues. DNA for the CDR3: TGTGCCAGCAGCGCGTCCGGGACGGTGTACGAGCAGTACTTC. It encodes CASSASGTVYEQYF.

The chain links TRBV6-5 to TRBJ2-1; the D call may be TRBD1 or TRBD2 (5 bases each). Per the germline V gene, CDR1 is MNHEY and CDR2 is SVGAGI. With 5 bases removed from V and 5 bases from J, the gap between germline ends came to 16 bases. The CDR3 loop spans 15 amino acids. The CDR3: CASSPPGRDHNEQFF. Written as DNA, the CDR3 is TGTGCCAGCAGTCCTCCGGGACGGGACCACAATGAGCAGTTCTTC.

The gene calls are TRBV13 and TRBJ2-1, with TRBD2 identical over 12 bases. The V gene's germline CDR1 is PRHDT and CDR2 FYEKMQ (reference sequence). V gave up 0 bases and J gave up 0 bases; unmatched junction bases: 12. The CDR3 has 21 amino acids. CDR3 in DNA: TGTGCCAGCAGCTTAGGGGCCCCGGGACTAGCGGGTTTAAGCTCCTACAATGAGCAGTTCTTC. Translated: CASSLGAPGLAGLSSYNEQFF.

V gene TRBV27 combines with J gene TRBJ1-5, with D unclear. The V gene's germline CDR1 is MNHEY and CDR2 SMNVEV (reference sequence). Trimming removed 4 bases at V and 4 bases at J, with 14 bases between. The CDR3 runs 15 residues. The CDR3 protein is CASSSWASSNQPQHF. The CDR3 coding sequence is TGTGCCAGCAGTTCCTGGGCCAGCTCTAATCAGCCCCAGCATTTT.

The chain combines TRBV6-4 with TRBJ2-2; D remains unclear. Germline values: CDR1 MRHNA, CDR2 SNTAGT. The V end lost 3 bases, the J end lost 3 bases, and 14 bases lay between the germline ends. This CDR3 comprises 16 residues. This CDR3 is CASSEWSRTDTGELFF. CDR3 coding DNA: TGTGCCAGCAGTGAATGGTCACGGACGGACACCGGGGAGCTGTTTTTT.

V and J are TRBV7-8 and TRBJ2-7, with 11 bases identical to TRBD2. The J segment lost 4 bases and the V segment lost 5 bases, leaving 7 bases of the junction unmatched. This CDR3 is 15 amino acids long. CDR1 is SGHVS and CDR2 is FQNEAQ in the germline V gene. DNA of the CDR3: TGTGCCAGCAGCGAAGGGACTAGCGGACGATACGAGCAGTACTTC. It encodes CASSEGTSGRYEQYF.

This sequence joins TRBV7-8 and TRBJ2-3; 9 bases are shared with TRBD2. The CDR3 consists of 15 residues. Trimming removed 6 bases from V and 1 base from J; junction bases left unmatched: 5. Germline assignment: CDR1 SGHVS and CDR2 FQNEAQ. The CDR3 loop reads CASRLRTSGTDTQYF. The CDR3 DNA reads as TGTGCCAGCAGACTCCGGACTAGCGGCACAGATACGCAGTATTTT.

This clone is a singleton in its sample. The chain recombines TRBV11-2 with TRBJ1-1, with unresolved D. The CDR3 extends over 14 amino acids. CDR1 and CDR2 from the germline V gene are SGHAT and FQNNGV. V dropped 2 bases and J dropped 2 bases, with 9 bases sitting between them. CDR3 DNA: TGTGCCAGCAGCTTATGGGGAGATAACACTGAAGCTTTCTTT. Translating gives CASSLWGDNTEAFF.

The chain employs TRBV4-1 and TRBJ2-1, with D possibly being TRBD1 or TRBD2 (5 bases each). CDR1 and CDR2 (germline): MGHRA, YSYEKL. The V and J ends lost 2 bases and 0 bases respectively, with 11 bases between them. This CDR3 is built from 16 residues. CDR3 sequence reads: CASSQPGTLSYNEQFF. In DNA form, the CDR3 reads TGCGCCAGCAGCCAACCGGGGACCCTCTCCTACAATGAGCAGTTCTTC.

This chain's CDR3 is CASRTTNSYNEQFF. In nucleotides, the CDR3 is TGTGCCAGCAGGACGACAAACTCCTACAATGAGCAGTTCTTC. The genes are TRBV27 and TRBJ2-1; D remains ambiguous. The CDR3 totals 14 residues. V dropped 6 bases and J dropped 0 bases, with 9 bases sitting between them. Germline V gene sequence: CDR1 MNHEY, CDR2 SMNVEV (reference sequence).